This T cell receptor beta chain comes out of a study of T cell repertoires in ileal Crohn's disease. The time point is: inflamed ileum from the surgical specimen. The ends were cut back, 6 bases at V and 0 bases at J, with 17 bases in the middle. The CDR3 consists of 16 residues. Germline V gene data show CDR1 as MGHDK and CDR2 as SYGVNS. Measured with immunoSEQ multiplex PCR; TCRdb has only the in-frame clones, and not every one. Of roughly 10,000 clones listed, about nine tenths are singletons. Sequencing was performed on ileal tissue. The origin of this receptor is an adult with Crohn's disease. The gene calls are TRBV25-1 and TRBJ1-2; a possible D gene is TRBD1 (6 bases). CDR3 amino acids: CASRGPTGLANYGYTF. The CDR3 DNA reads as TGTGCCAGCAGGGGACCGACAGGCCTAGCTAACTATGGCTACACCTTC.